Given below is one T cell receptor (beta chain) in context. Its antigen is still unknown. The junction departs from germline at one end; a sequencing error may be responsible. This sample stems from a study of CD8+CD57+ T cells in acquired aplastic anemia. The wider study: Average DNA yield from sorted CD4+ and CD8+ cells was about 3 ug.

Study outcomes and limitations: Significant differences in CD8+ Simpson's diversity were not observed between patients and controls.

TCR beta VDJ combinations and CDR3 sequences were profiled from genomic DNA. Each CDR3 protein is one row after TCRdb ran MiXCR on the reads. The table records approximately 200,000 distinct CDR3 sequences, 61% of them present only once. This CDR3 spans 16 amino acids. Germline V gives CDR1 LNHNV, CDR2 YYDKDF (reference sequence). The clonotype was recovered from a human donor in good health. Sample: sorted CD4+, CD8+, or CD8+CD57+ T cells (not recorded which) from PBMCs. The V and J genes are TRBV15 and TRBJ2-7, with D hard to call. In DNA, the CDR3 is TGTGCCACCAGCAGAGATGCCATGTTGGTCTCCAACGAGCAGTACTTC. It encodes CATSRDAMLVSNEQYF.